Following are 30 T cell receptor beta chains from one sample sequenced in a study of blood T cell repertoires in COVID-19. Assay used: immunoSEQ multiplex PCR; TCRdb lists only in-frame clones, some missing. The repertoire has about 170,000 clones, under 95% of them found once; the top ten carry around 5.1%. Sequencing was done on a sample of peripheral blood. The receptors derive from a man younger than 30 with COVID-19, enrolled during active disease.

This chain uses TRBV7-8 with TRBJ1-5; 9 bases agree with TRBD1. The germline V gene encodes CDR1 SGHVS and CDR2 FQNEAQ. The junction had 11 bases not matched to a gene; V was cut back by 5 bases and J by 0 bases. The CDR3 has 18 residues. This CDR3 is CASSPFTGGGYSNQPQHF. CDR3 nucleotides: TGTGCCAGCAGCCCATTTACAGGGGGCGGCTATAGCAATCAGCCCCAGCATTTT.

The V and J genes are TRBV6-2 or TRBV6-3 and TRBJ1-2; 9 bases fit TRBD1. Germline lookup yields CDR1 MNHEY and CDR2 SVGEGT. The CDR3 extends over 14 amino acids. With V trimmed by 4 bases and J by 4 bases, 4 bases remained unmatched. In DNA, the CDR3 is TGTGCCAGCAGTTGGGACAGGGAAACCTATGGCTACACCTTC. Translation gives CASSWDRETYGYTF.

The genes are TRBV7-2 and TRBJ2-1; 9 nucleotides agree with TRBD2. CDR3 length: 15 residues. Germline-derived CDR1 and CDR2 are SGHTA and FQGNSA. V shed 1 base, J shed 4 bases, and the junction held 2 bases outside the gene matches. CDR3 DNA sequence: TGTGCCAGCAGCTTAGGACTAGCGGATTACAATGAGCAGTTCTTC. Translation gives CASSLGLADYNEQFF.

The chain joins TRBV7-6 to TRBJ2-6; 8 bases are shared with TRBD1. CDR1 and CDR2 from the germline V gene are SGHVS and FNYEAQ. The CDR3 contains 17 residues. The J segment lost 0 bases and the V segment lost 4 bases, leaving 5 bases of the junction unmatched. CDR3 nucleotides: TGTGCCAGCAGCTCCGGGACAGGCGTCTCTGGGGCCAACGTCCTGACTTTC. Amino acid sequence: CASSSGTGVSGANVLTF. Supplemented by reference TRBV7-6 and TRBJ2-6, the full variable domain reads GAGVSQSPRYKVTKRGQDVALRCDPISGHVSLYWYRQALGQGPEFLTYFNYEAQQDKSGLPNDRFSAERPEGSISTLTIQRTEQRDSAMYRCASSSGTGVSGANVLTFGAGSRLTVL.

The V gene is TRBV6-5, the J gene TRBJ1-2; weak D call: TRBD1 (5 bases). CDR1 is MNHEY, CDR2 SVGAGI, per germline. This CDR3 spans 13 amino acids. Trimming left V 1 base short and J 8 bases short, with 11 bases between. The CDR3, as DNA: TGTGCCAGCAGTTACTTTCAGGGTGAAGGCTACACCTTC. It encodes CASSYFQGEGYTF.

The chain couples TRBV6-2 or TRBV6-3 to TRBJ2-2, with D perhaps matching TRBD1 (5 bases). This CDR3 contains 15 residues. Deletions cut 6 bases from V and 3 bases from J, with 14 bases between. CDR1 MNHEY and CDR2 SVGEGT come from the germline V gene. This CDR3 is CASSTVGPDTGELFF. DNA of the CDR3: TGTGCCAGCAGCACCGTGGGGCCGGACACCGGGGAGCTGTTTTTT.

CDR3 loop: CASSLSLADVSYEQYF. The CDR3 DNA is TGTGCCAGCAGCTTATCCCTAGCGGATGTTTCCTACGAGCAGTACTTC. V is TRBV13 and J is TRBJ2-7, with 7 nucleotides matching TRBD2. Germline V gene data show CDR1 as PRHDT and CDR2 as FYEKMQ (reference sequence). V gave up 2 bases and J gave up 1 base; unmatched junction bases: 8. This CDR3 region has 16 residues.

The rearrangement links TRBV7-2 to TRBJ2-1, with D unclear. This CDR3 has 15 amino acids. Germline V CDR1 and CDR2: SGHTA, FQGNSA. The V and J ends lost 1 base and 10 bases respectively, with 17 bases between them. CDR3 loop: CASSLGATSFWEQFF. As DNA, the CDR3 is TGTGCCAGCAGCTTAGGGGCGACCTCATTCTGGGAGCAGTTCTTC.

This rearrangement joins TRBV6-5 to TRBJ2-7; 8 nucleotides line up with TRBD1. The V gene's germline CDR1 is MNHEY and CDR2 SVGAGI. The CDR3 runs 15 residues. V shed 5 bases, J shed 2 bases, and the junction held 8 bases outside the gene matches. CDR3 sequence reads: CASSKRTGKTYEQYF. The CDR3 bases are TGTGCCAGCAGTAAAAGGACAGGGAAAACCTACGAGCAGTACTTC.

The V call is TRBV4-3, the J call TRBJ2-1; D might be TRBD2 (6 bases). The CDR3 covers 16 residues. Germline V gene lookup returns CDR1 LGHNA and CDR2 YSLEER. V was trimmed by 3 bases and J by 8 bases, leaving 20 bases between them. Here the CDR3 DNA reads TGCGCCAGCAGCCAGACCGGGACTTCACGGGTCGATGAGCAGTTCTTC. It is translated as CASSQTGTSRVDEQFF.

This clone appeared once. The genes are TRBV19 and TRBJ2-2, with a weak D call TRBD1 (6 bases). Trimming pared 8 bases from V and 4 bases from J, leaving 14 bases between. Germline V gene lookup returns CDR1 LNHDA and CDR2 SQIVND (reference sequence). The CDR3 totals 14 residues. In DNA, the CDR3 is TGTGCCAGTTTAGACAGGAGTCGCACCGGGGAGCTGTTTTTT. Residues: CASLDRSRTGELFF.

The chain has TRBV6-5 and TRBJ1-1; 7 nucleotides align to TRBD1. The length of the CDR3 is 15 residues. The trim removed 0 bases at V and 5 bases at J, leaving 6 bases unmatched. Looked up from germline, CDR1 is MNHEY and CDR2 is SVGAGI. The CDR3 region has the DNA TGTGCCAGCAGTTACTCGACAGGGATGTTGACTGAAGCTTTCTTT. It encodes CASSYSTGMLTEAFF.

This clone came up a few times. V and J are TRBV7-2 and TRBJ2-7; TRBD2 matches 14 bases. The ends lost 4 bases at V and 5 bases at J; junction bases unmatched: 4. There are 15 residues in the CDR3. The germline gives CDR1 SGHTA, CDR2 FQGNSA. CDR3 in DNA: TGTGCCAGCAGCTCGACTAGCGGGAGGGTCAACGAGCAGTACTTC. It is translated as CASSSTSGRVNEQYF.

V usage is TRBV5-6 and J usage is TRBJ1-1, with 8 bases aligning to TRBD1. The CDR3 contains 16 residues. CDR1 and CDR2 (germline): SGHDT, YYEEEE. The trim removed 2 bases at V and 3 bases at J, leaving 9 bases unmatched. The CDR3 sequence is CASSLGTGLLDTEAFF. The CDR3 coding sequence is TGTGCCAGCAGCTTAGGGACAGGCCTCCTGGACACTGAAGCTTTCTTT. The whole variable domain, remainder taken from reference TRBV5-6 and TRBJ1-1, is DAGVTQSPTHLIKTRGQQVTLRCSPKSGHDTVSWYQQALGQGPQFIFQYYEEEERQRGNFPDRFSGHQFPNYSSELNVNALLLGDSALYLCASSLGTGLLDTEAFFGQGTRLTVV.

This clone has more than one count but fewer than ten. J is TRBJ2-2 and V is TRBV10-1; D may be TRBD1 (5 bases). Germline CDR1 and CDR2: WNHNN and SYGVQD (reference sequence). The CDR3 length is 12 residues. V lost 8 bases to trimming and J lost 8 bases, with 12 bases between them. CDR3 protein: CASSRVSGELFF. CDR3 sequence (DNA): TGCGCCAGCTCCAGGGTATCGGGGGAGCTGTTTTTT.

Remarks on this clone: Other DNA variants within this sample encode the same CDR3. This chain links TRBV7-8 with TRBJ2-7, with 8 bases lining up with TRBD1. Germline CDR1 SGHVS, CDR2 FQNEAQ. The trim removed 5 bases at V and 7 bases at J, leaving 10 bases unmatched. This CDR3 has 14 amino acids. This chain's CDR3 is CASSPGTGLSEQYF. DNA of the CDR3: TGTGCCAGCAGCCCTGGGACAGGTTTGAGTGAGCAGTACTTC.

The chain combines TRBV5-1 with TRBJ2-1; D remains ambiguous. Looked up from germline, CDR1 is SGHRS and CDR2 is YFSETQ. CDR3 length: 16 residues. V was shortened by 0 bases and J by 0 bases, with 10 bases between the two germline ends. The CDR3 sequence: CASSLAPQNSYNEQFF. The CDR3 coding sequence is TGCGCCAGCAGCTTGGCCCCTCAGAACTCCTACAATGAGCAGTTCTTC. Based on the CDR3 plus reference TRBV5-1 and TRBJ2-1, the full variable domain is KAGVTQTPRYLIKTRGQQVTLSCSPISGHRSVSWYQQTPGQGLQFLFEYFSETQRNKGNFPGRFSGRQFSNSRSEMNVSTLELGDSALYLCASSLAPQNSYNEQFFGPGTRLTVL.

This chain uses TRBV5-6 with TRBJ2-1, with D tentatively TRBD2 (6 bases). Trimming cost V 0 bases and J 5 bases, with 12 bases left between them. In germline, CDR1 is SGHDT, CDR2 YYEEEE. The CDR3 has 15 residues. This chain's CDR3 is CASSLGLGGDNEQFF. DNA of the CDR3: TGTGCCAGCAGCTTGGGCCTGGGGGGAGACAATGAGCAGTTCTTC.

The V and J genes are TRBV12-3 or TRBV12-4 and TRBJ2-7, with D unresolved. The ends were cut back, 1 base at V and 5 bases at J, with 6 bases in the middle. The length of the CDR3 is 12 residues. This CDR3 reads CASSLGSDEQYF. The CDR3 coding sequence is TGTGCCAGCAGTTTAGGCTCGGACGAGCAGTACTTC.

This chain connects TRBV5-5 to TRBJ1-5; D call uncertain. The ends were cut back, 0 bases at V and 4 bases at J, with 8 bases in the middle. Germline V gene sequence: CDR1 SGHKS, CDR2 YYEKEE (reference sequence). This CDR3 is built from 14 residues. The CDR3 spells CASSLVAENQPQHF. CDR3 sequence (DNA): TGTGCCAGCAGCTTGGTAGCTGAAAATCAGCCCCAGCATTTT.

The V and J genes are TRBV7-2 and TRBJ2-1, with TRBD2 matching over 8 bases. CDR3 length: 15 amino acids. Germline trimming cut 7 bases from V and 9 bases from J; bases unmatched to any gene: 14. From germline, CDR1 is SGHTA and CDR2 FQGNSA. CDR3 protein: CASTAGGRPFGEQFF. The CDR3 bases are TGTGCCAGCACCGCGGGCGGGAGGCCCTTCGGTGAGCAGTTCTTC. Looking up the rest from reference TRBV7-2 and TRBJ2-1 gives the full variable domain: GAGVSQSPSNKVTEKGKDVELRCDPISGHTALYWYRQSLGQGLEFLIYFQGNSAPDKSGLPSDRFSAERTGGSVSTLTIQRTQQEDSAVYLCASTAGGRPFGEQFFGPGTRLTVL.

The chain joins TRBV29-1 to TRBJ2-1; tentative D call: TRBD1 (5 bases). Germline values: CDR1 SQVTM, CDR2 ANQGSEA. The V gene lost 3 bases and the J gene lost 8 bases, with 11 bases spanning the gap. This CDR3 spans 12 amino acids. The CDR3 nucleotides are TGCAGCGTTGATCAGGGCCTTGATGAGCAGTTCTTC. Translated: CSVDQGLDEQFF.

CDR3 DNA sequence: TGTGCCAGCAGCTTAGTGGGGCTCCGATCAGTCGGCGCCCAGTACTTC. Amino acid sequence: CASSLVGLRSVGAQYF. The chain is built from TRBV7-2 and TRBJ2-5, with a possible D match to TRBD1 (5 bases). Deletions cut 1 base from V and 9 bases from J, with 21 bases between. Germline V lookup: CDR1 SGHTA, CDR2 FQGNSA. The CDR3 totals 16 residues.

In DNA form, the CDR3 reads TGCAGCGTTGACCTGGGGGGCACCATATATTTT. Its translation: CSVDLGGTIYF. V gene TRBV29-1 combines with J gene TRBJ1-3; TRBD1 is a possible D gene (5 bases). Trimming stripped 3 bases from V and 9 bases from J, with 9 bases between. CDR1 and CDR2 from the germline V gene are SQVTM and ANQGSEA. The CDR3 sequence is 11 residues long. The full variable domain, in which reference TRBV29-1 and TRBJ1-3 provide the parts outside the CDR3, is SAVISQKPSRDICQRGTSLTIQCQVDSQVTMMFWYRQQPGQSLTLIATANQGSEATYESGFVIDKFPISRPNLTFSTLTVSNMSPEDSSIYLCSVDLGGTIYFGEGSWLTVV.

The chain links TRBV24-1 to TRBJ2-6; perhaps TRBD1 as D (6 bases). Germline V gene sequence: CDR1 KGHDR, CDR2 SFDVKD. This CDR3 spans 19 amino acids. The V end lost 4 bases, the J end lost 0 bases, and 18 bases lay between the germline ends. CDR3 DNA sequence: TGTGCCACCAGTGACCCAGGGGCTCCTCCAAGCTCTGGGGCCAACGTCCTGACTTTC. Protein: CATSDPGAPPSSGANVLTF.

The chain carries TRBV5-1 and TRBJ2-3, with 7 bases identical to TRBD1. The CDR3 contains 14 residues. V trimming: 3 bases; J trimming: 1 base; junction bases outside the gene matches: 2. Germline V gene data show CDR1 as SGHRS and CDR2 as YFSETQ. DNA of the CDR3: TGCGCCAGCAGCTCCGGGACAGGCACAGATACGCAGTATTTT. Its protein product is CASSSGTGTDTQYF.

The gene calls are TRBV28 and TRBJ1-5; 7 bases agree with TRBD1. This CDR3 region has 14 residues. The J segment lost 5 bases and the V segment lost 6 bases, leaving 7 bases of the junction unmatched. CDR1 is MDHEN and CDR2 is SYDVKM in the germline V gene. The CDR3 region has the DNA TGTGCCAGCAGGCCGGGAACAGGGGATCAGCCCCAGCATTTT. It is translated as CASRPGTGDQPQHF.

This sequence joins TRBV9 and TRBJ1-3; possibly TRBD1 for D (5 bases). V lost 0 bases and J 3 bases, leaving 10 bases between the germline ends. In germline, CDR1 is SGDLS, CDR2 YYNGEE. The CDR3 totals 15 residues. The CDR3 reads CASSVEGFGGNTIYF. DNA for the CDR3: TGTGCCAGCAGCGTAGAGGGGTTTGGTGGAAACACCATATATTTT.

J is TRBJ2-7 and V is TRBV10-3, with 10 positions matching TRBD2. Trimming took 3 bases from V and 2 from J; bases not matched to a gene: 7. This CDR3 is built from 16 residues. Germline CDR1 is ENHRY and CDR2 is SYGVKD. This CDR3 reads CAISDFSGRTPYEQYF. CDR3 nucleotide sequence: TGTGCCATCAGTGATTTTAGCGGGAGGACCCCCTACGAGCAGTACTTC.

This chain uses TRBV20-1 with TRBJ2-5; D is unclear. Trimming stripped 7 bases from V and 2 bases from J, with 8 bases between. The CDR3 covers 11 residues. Germline loops: CDR1 DFQATT, CDR2 SNEGSKA (reference sequence). The CDR3 sequence is CSGSGQETQYF. The DNA for the CDR3 is TGCAGTGGGTCAGGTCAAGAGACCCAGTACTTC.